A selection of T cell receptor beta chains follows, all from one sample in a study of radiation and T cells in renal cell carcinoma. Generated by immunoSEQ multiplex PCR, the TCRdb table keeps only in-frame clones and is missing some. Of 150,000 to 200,000 clones listed, about 87% were seen once; the top ten hold about 11%. The sample here was blood, taken from a patient whose treatment included radiotherapy and nephrectomy. All receptors derive from a woman aged 45 to 65 with renal cell carcinoma. Each CDR3 is given with its conserved first and last residue. The D gene is left open where the match is weak. A clone size is listed for some rows: how often the clone was seen (once, few, many), or a class if it is expanded.

clone_size d_call j_call v_call cdr3_nt cdr3_aa
- TRBD2 TRBJ2-2 TRBV9 TGTGCCAGCAGCCCCAGCGGGGGGGCCGGGGAGCTGTTTTTT CASSPSGGAGELFF
once TRBD1 TRBJ2-3 TRBV7-9 TGTGCCAGCAGCTCAAACAGGGGCCTCCGCACAGATACGCAGTATTTT CASSSNRGLRTDTQYF
- TRBD1 TRBJ1-2 TRBV5-4 TGTGCCAGCAGCTTACAGGGGGCCGGGGGCTACACCTTC CASSLQGAGGYTF
- TRBD1 TRBJ1-2 TRBV6-1 TGTGCCAGCAGTCCACGACAGGGGACTAACTATGGCTACACCTTC CASSPRQGTNYGYTF
few - TRBJ1-1 TRBV29-1 TGCAGCGTTACAGGGTTCAGGAACACTGAAGCTTTCTTT CSVTGFRNTEAFF
- TRBD2 TRBJ2-2 TRBV5-1 TGCGCCAGCAGCTTATTAGCGGGGGCGAACACCGGGGAGCTGTTTTTT CASSLLAGANTGELFF
- TRBD2 TRBJ2-5 TRBV7-2 TGTGCCAGCAGCTTAGCGGGGGGGAAAGAGACCCAGTACTTC CASSLAGGKETQYF
- - TRBJ1-2 TRBV9 TGTGCCAGCATGTCTAACTATGGCTACACCTTC CASMSNYGYTF
- - TRBJ2-7 TRBV2 TGTGCCAGCAGTGATGCAGGGGACCTTGGGGGGCAGTACTTC CASSDAGDLGGQYF
- - TRBJ2-5 TRBV4-2 TGTGCCAGCAGCCAAGTTGGGGGACTGCAAGAGACCCAGTACTTC CASSQVGGLQETQYF
- TRBD1 TRBJ1-2 TRBV29-1 TGCAGCGTTGAAAAGAGTAGCGGGACAGGGCATTATGGCTACACCTTC CSVEKSSGTGHYGYTF
- - TRBJ1-6 TRBV15 TGTGCCACCAGCAGAGAAGTCCAGGGCCCGCAAGGCCTCCACTTT CATSREVQGPQGLHF
- TRBD2 TRBJ2-1 TRBV29-1 TGCAGCGTTGCAGGGACTAGCGGGGTCCCCAATGAGCAGTTCTTC CSVAGTSGVPNEQFF
- - TRBJ2-3 TRBV5-4 TGTGCCAGCAGCCCGGGGCCACTAACAGATACGCAGTATTTT CASSPGPLTDTQYF
- TRBD2 TRBJ2-7 TRBV30 TGTGCCTGGAGTGTTTCCGGGGGGTGGTACGAGCAGTACTTC CAWSVSGGWYEQYF
- - TRBJ1-4 TRBV6-5 TGTGCCAGCAGTTACAGGGAAGGAACTAATGAAAAACTGTTTTTT CASSYREGTNEKLFF